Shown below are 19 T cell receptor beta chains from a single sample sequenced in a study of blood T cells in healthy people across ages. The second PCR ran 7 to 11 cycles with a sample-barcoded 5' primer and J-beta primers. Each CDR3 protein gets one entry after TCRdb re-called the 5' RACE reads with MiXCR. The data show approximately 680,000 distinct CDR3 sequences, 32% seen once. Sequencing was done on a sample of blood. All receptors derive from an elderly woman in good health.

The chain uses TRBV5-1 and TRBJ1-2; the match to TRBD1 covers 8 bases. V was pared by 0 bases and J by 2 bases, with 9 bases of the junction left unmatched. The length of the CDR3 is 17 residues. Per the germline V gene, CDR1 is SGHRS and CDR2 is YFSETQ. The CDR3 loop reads CASSLGQGLEPNYGYTF. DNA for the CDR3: TGCGCCAGCAGCTTGGGACAGGGGCTCGAGCCCAACTATGGCTACACCTTC.

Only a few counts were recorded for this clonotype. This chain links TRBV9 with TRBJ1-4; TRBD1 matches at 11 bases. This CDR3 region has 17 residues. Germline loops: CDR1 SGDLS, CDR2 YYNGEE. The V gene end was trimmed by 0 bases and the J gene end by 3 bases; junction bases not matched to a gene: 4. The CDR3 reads CASSVAGQGAANEKLFF. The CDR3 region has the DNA TGTGCCAGCAGCGTAGCAGGACAGGGGGCTGCTAATGAAAAACTGTTTTTT.

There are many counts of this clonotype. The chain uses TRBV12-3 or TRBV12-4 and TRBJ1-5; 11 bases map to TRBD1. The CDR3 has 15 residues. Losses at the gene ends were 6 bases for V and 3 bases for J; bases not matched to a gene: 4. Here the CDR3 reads CASRLDRGHNQPQHF. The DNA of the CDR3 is TGTGCCAGCAGATTGGACAGGGGGCACAATCAGCCCCAGCATTTT.

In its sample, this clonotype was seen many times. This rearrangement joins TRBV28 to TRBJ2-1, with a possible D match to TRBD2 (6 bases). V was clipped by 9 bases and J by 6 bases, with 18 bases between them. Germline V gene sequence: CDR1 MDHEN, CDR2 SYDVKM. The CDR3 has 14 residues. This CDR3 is CASLTGTLSNEQFF. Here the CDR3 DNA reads TGTGCCAGTCTAACCGGGACTCTATCCAATGAGCAGTTCTTC.

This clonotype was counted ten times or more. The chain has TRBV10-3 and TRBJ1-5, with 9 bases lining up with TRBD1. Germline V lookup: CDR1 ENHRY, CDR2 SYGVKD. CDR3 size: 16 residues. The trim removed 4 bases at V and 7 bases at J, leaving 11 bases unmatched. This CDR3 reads CAISGGDRAMRQPQHF. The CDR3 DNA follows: TGTGCCATCAGTGGTGGGGACAGGGCAATGCGGCAGCCCCAGCATTTT.

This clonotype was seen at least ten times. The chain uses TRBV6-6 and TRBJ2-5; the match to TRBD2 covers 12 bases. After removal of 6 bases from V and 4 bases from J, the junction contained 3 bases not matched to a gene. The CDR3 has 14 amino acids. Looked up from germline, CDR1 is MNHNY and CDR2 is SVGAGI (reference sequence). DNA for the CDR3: TGTGCCAGCAGACTAGCGGGGGGTGGAGAGACCCAGTACTTC. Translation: CASRLAGGGETQYF.

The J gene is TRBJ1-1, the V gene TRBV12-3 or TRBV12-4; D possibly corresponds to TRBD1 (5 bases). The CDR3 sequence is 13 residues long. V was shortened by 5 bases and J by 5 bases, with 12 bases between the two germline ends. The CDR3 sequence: CASSQFGGTEAFF. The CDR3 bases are TGTGCCAGCAGTCAGTTCGGGGGGACTGAAGCTTTCTTT.

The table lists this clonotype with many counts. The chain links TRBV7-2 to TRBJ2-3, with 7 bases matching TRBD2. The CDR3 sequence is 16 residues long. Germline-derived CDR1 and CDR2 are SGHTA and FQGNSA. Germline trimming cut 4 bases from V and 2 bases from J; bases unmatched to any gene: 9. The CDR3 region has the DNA TGTGCCAGCAGCTCCTCCCTGCGGGGGTCCACAGATACGCAGTATTTT. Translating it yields CASSSSLRGSTDTQYF.

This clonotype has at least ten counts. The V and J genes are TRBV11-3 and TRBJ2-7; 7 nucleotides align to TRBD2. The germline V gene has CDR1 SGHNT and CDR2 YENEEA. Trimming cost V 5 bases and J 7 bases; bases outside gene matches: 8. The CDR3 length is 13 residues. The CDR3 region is CASSLQRGREQYF. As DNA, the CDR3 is TGTGCCAGCAGCCTTCAGCGGGGAAGAGAGCAGTACTTC.

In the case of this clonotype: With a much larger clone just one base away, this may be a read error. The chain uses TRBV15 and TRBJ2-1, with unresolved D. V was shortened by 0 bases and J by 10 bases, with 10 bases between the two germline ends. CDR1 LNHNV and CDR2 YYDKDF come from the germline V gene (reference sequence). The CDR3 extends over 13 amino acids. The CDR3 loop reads CATSRDGFGEQFF. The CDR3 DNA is TGTGCCACCAGCAGAGACGGGTTTGGCGAGCAGTTCTTC.

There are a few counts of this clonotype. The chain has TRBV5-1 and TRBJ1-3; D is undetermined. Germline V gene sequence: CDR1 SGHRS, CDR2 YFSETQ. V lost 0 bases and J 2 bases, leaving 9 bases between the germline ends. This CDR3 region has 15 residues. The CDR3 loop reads CASSLDVGTGNTIYF. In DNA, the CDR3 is TGCGCCAGCAGCTTGGATGTGGGAACTGGAAACACCATATATTTT.

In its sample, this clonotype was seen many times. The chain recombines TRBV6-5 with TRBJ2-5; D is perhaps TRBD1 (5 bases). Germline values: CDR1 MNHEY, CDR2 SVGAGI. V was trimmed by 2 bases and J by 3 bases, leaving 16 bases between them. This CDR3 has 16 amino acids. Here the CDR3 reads CASSYQRQGAKETQYF. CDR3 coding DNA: TGTGCCAGCAGTTACCAACGACAAGGGGCAAAAGAGACCCAGTACTTC.

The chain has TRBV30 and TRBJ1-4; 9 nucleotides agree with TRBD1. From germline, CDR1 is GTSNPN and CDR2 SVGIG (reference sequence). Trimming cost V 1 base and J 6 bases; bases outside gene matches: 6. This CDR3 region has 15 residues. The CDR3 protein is CAWSAGDRAHEKLFF. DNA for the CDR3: TGTGCCTGGAGTGCTGGGGACAGGGCCCATGAAAAACTGTTTTTT.

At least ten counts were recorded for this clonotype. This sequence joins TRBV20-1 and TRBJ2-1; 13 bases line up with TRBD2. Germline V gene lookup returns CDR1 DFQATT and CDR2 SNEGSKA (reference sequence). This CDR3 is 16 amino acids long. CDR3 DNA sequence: TGCAGCCCCCTGACTAGCGGGGGGCCGGGCTACAATGAGCAGTTCTTC. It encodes CSPLTSGGPGYNEQFF.

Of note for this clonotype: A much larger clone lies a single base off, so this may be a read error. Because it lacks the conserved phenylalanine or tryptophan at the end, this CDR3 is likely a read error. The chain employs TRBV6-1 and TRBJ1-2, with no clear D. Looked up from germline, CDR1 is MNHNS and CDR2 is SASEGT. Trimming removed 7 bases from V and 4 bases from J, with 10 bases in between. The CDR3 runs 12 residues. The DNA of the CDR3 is TGTGCCAGCAAGGGTGACCCCTATGGCTACACCCTC. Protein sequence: CASKGDPYGYTL.

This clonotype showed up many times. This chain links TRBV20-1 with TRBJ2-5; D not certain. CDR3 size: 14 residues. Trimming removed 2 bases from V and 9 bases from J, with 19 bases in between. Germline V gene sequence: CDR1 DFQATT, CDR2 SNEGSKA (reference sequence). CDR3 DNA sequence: TGCAGTGCTAGAAGATCCGGCCCTTTTGAGGCCCAGTACTTC. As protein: CSARRSGPFEAQYF.

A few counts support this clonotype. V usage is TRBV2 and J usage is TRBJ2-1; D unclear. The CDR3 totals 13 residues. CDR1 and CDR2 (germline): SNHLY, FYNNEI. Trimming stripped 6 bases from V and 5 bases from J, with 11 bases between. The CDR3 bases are TGTGCCAGCAGGGGGTACAGCAACAATGAGCAGTTCTTC. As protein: CASRGYSNNEQFF. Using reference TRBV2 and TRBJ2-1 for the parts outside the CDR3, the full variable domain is EPEVTQTPSHQVTQMGQEVILRCVPISNHLYFYWYRQILGQKVEFLVSFYNNEISEKSEIFDDQFSVERPDGSNFTLKIRSTKLEDSAMYFCASRGYSNNEQFFGPGTRLTVL.

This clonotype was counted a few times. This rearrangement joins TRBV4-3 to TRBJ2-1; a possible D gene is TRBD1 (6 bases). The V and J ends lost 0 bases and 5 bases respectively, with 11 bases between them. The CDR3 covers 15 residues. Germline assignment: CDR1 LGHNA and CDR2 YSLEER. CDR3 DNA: TGCGCCAGCAGCCAAGAGAGGACAGATAACAATGAGCAGTTCTTC. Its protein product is CASSQERTDNNEQFF.

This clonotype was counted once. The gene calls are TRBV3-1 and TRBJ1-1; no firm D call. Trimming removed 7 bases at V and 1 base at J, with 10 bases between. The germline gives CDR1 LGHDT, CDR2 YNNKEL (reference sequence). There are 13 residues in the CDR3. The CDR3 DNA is TGTGCCAGCATAGCGAGAAGGAACACTGAAGCTTTCTTT. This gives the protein CASIARRNTEAFF.